This T cell receptor beta chain was sequenced for a study of T cell changes during pregnancy in multiple sclerosis. Profiling relied on immunoSEQ multiplex PCR, and the TCRdb table lists in-frame clones only, not all of them. The repertoire holds approximately 100,000 clones, with around 92% as singletons. With regard to this clone: This specimen includes other DNA sequences encoding the same CDR3.

The clonotype originates from a female donor with multiple sclerosis, enrolled in a pregnancy study. This specimen was peripheral blood, taken in the second trimester of pregnancy.

CDR3 loop: CASSEVVTGELFF. DNA for the CDR3: TGTGCCAGCAGTGAAGTAGTGACCGGGGAGCTGTTTTTT. The V and J genes are TRBV2 and TRBJ2-2; the D is unclear. The CDR3 extends over 13 amino acids. Germline lookup yields CDR1 SNHLY and CDR2 FYNNEI. Trimming took 1 base from V and 5 from J, leaving 5 bases between them. The whole variable domain, remainder taken from reference TRBV2 and TRBJ2-2, is EPEVTQTPSHQVTQMGQEVILRCVPISNHLYFYWYRQILGQKVEFLVSFYNNEISEKSEIFDDQFSVERPDGSNFTLKIRSTKLEDSAMYFCASSEVVTGELFFGEGSRLTVL.